The 13 T cell receptor beta chains in this list originate from one sample, sequenced in a study of shared clonotypes between healthy human individuals. Produced via immunoSEQ multiplex PCR; TCRdb's table is partial and in-frame only. This table has 1,400,000 or so clones, approximately 98.5% appearing once. What was sequenced was naive CD4+ T cells sorted from blood. The subset was: CD45RA+ positively selected. All receptors come from a man aged 25 to 40 in good health.

The genes are TRBV27 and TRBJ1-5; TRBD1 might be the D (5 bases). The V and J ends lost 0 bases and 0 bases respectively, with 9 bases between them. Per germline, CDR1 MNHEY and CDR2 SMNVEV (reference sequence). This CDR3 spans 16 amino acids. CDR3 DNA sequence: TGTGCCAGCAGTTTATCGGGGGGGATTAGCAATCAGCCCCAGCATTTT. This codes for CASSLSGGISNQPQHF.

V and J are TRBV5-1 and TRBJ2-2, with a tentative D call TRBD2 (6 bases). The CDR3 covers 16 residues. Looked up from germline, CDR1 is SGHRS and CDR2 is YFSETQ. The V and J ends lost 0 bases and 1 base respectively, with 10 bases between them. Here the CDR3 DNA reads TGCGCCAGCAGCTTGGCTGGCGGGAAGAACACCGGGGAGCTGTTTTTT. This translates into CASSLAGGKNTGELFF. Full variable domain (remainder filled in from reference TRBV5-1 and TRBJ2-2): KAGVTQTPRYLIKTRGQQVTLSCSPISGHRSVSWYQQTPGQGLQFLFEYFSETQRNKGNFPGRFSGRQFSNSRSEMNVSTLELGDSALYLCASSLAGGKNTGELFFGEGSRLTVL.

This clone came up once. J is TRBJ2-1 and V is TRBV10-3, with TRBD2 matching 8 bases. The CDR3 extends over 14 amino acids. Per germline, CDR1 ENHRY and CDR2 SYGVKD. V gave up 7 bases and J gave up 8 bases; unmatched junction bases: 10. The CDR3 loop reads CAIKVEREFYEQFF. Written as DNA, the CDR3 is TGTGCCATCAAGGTGGAGCGGGAGTTCTATGAGCAGTTCTTC.

CDR3 sequence (DNA): TGTGCCAGCAGCTTAGAGCCGGGGACAGGGTACACAGATACGCAGTATTTT. Amino acid sequence: CASSLEPGTGYTDTQYF. V is TRBV7-3 and J is TRBJ2-3; TRBD1 aligns across 9 bases. The germline V gene has CDR1 SGHTA and CDR2 FQGTGA. The CDR3 loop spans 17 amino acids. V dropped 2 bases and J dropped 2; count of bases not matched to a gene: 8.

A word on this clone: Other DNA variants within this sample encode the same CDR3. V usage is TRBV5-1 and J usage is TRBJ2-3; D not resolved. Deletions cut 1 base from V and 3 bases from J, with 9 bases between. The CDR3 runs to 14 residues. CDR1 is SGHRS, CDR2 YFSETQ, per germline. The CDR3, as DNA: TGCGCCAGCAGCTTGAATCCAGGTACAGATACGCAGTATTTT. This sequence encodes CASSLNPGTDTQYF.

The chain couples TRBV6-1 to TRBJ2-3, with D unclear. The CDR3 runs 14 residues. Germline CDR1 is MNHNS and CDR2 is SASEGT. V shed 4 bases and J shed 2 bases, with 10 bases lying between them. The CDR3 loop is CASSVGGFTDTQYF. The CDR3, as DNA: TGTGCCAGCAGTGTGGGCGGATTCACAGATACGCAGTATTTT.

In DNA, the CDR3 is TGTGCCTGGAGTCTGTTCCGAGTTGCAACTAATGAAAAACTGTTTTTT. As protein: CAWSLFRVATNEKLFF. The genes are TRBV30 and TRBJ1-4; D unresolved. The CDR3 consists of 16 residues. Per the germline V gene, CDR1 is GTSNPN and CDR2 is SVGIG (reference sequence). The ends were cut back, 2 bases at V and 0 bases at J, with 13 bases in the middle.

CDR3 coding DNA: TGTGCCACCAGCAGAGATCTGGGACACCGTGATGAGCAGTTCTTC. Protein sequence: CATSRDLGHRDEQFF. The chain has TRBV15 and TRBJ2-1; a possible D gene is TRBD1 (6 bases). V was clipped by 0 bases and J by 8 bases, with 14 bases between them. This CDR3 is built from 15 residues. Germline V gives CDR1 LNHNV, CDR2 YYDKDF (reference sequence).

CDR3 DNA sequence: TGTGCCAGCAGTTTATCAACAGGGACAGTGGAAGAGACCCAGTACTTC. Its translation is CASSLSTGTVEETQYF. The rearrangement joins TRBV28 to TRBJ2-5; 7 bases agree with TRBD1. After removal of 1 base from V and 3 bases from J, the junction contained 8 bases not matched to a gene. The CDR3 consists of 16 residues. Germline CDR1 reads MDHEN; CDR2 reads SYDVKM.

This chain connects TRBV5-8 to TRBJ1-4, with D unresolved. The CDR3 extends over 11 amino acids. Trimming removed 0 bases from V and 11 bases from J, with 5 bases in between. Germline-derived CDR1 and CDR2 are SGHTS and YDEGEE. Here the CDR3 DNA reads TGTGCCAGCAGCTTGGAAGGGAAACTGTTTTTT. It is translated as CASSLEGKLFF.

The table lists this clone with a count of one. The V gene is TRBV5-1, the J gene TRBJ2-4, with D perhaps TRBD2 (6 bases). Germline CDR1 SGHRS, CDR2 YFSETQ. Trimming took 4 bases from V and 9 from J, leaving 20 bases between them. The CDR3 is 15 amino acids. DNA of the CDR3: TGCGCCAGCAGCGTGGAGGGGACGTTGGAAGGCATTCAGTACTTC. Its translation: CASSVEGTLEGIQYF.

This chain uses TRBV18 with TRBJ1-5; D gene uncertain. V dropped 2 bases and J dropped 9 bases, with 20 bases sitting between them. This CDR3 region has 16 residues. Germline CDR1 reads KGHSH; CDR2 reads LQKENI. The CDR3 is CASSPIPDVTRRPQHF. The CDR3 nucleotides are TGTGCCAGCTCACCAATCCCGGACGTGACACGGAGGCCCCAGCATTTT.

This clone was observed once. This chain uses TRBV11-2 with TRBJ2-4, with D perhaps matching TRBD2 (5 bases). Deletions cut 2 bases from V and 1 base from J, with 12 bases between. From germline, CDR1 is SGHAT and CDR2 FQNNGV. The CDR3 has 16 amino acids. The CDR3 is CASSLITGNAKNIQYF. The DNA of the CDR3 is TGTGCCAGCAGCTTAATAACGGGGAATGCCAAAAACATTCAGTACTTC.